This is a list of T cell receptor beta chains from one sample in a study. TCRdb re-called the 5' RACE reads with MiXCR, one entry per CDR3 protein. The data hold roughly 52,000 distinct CDR3 sequences, with approximately 17% observed a single time. The sequenced sample consisted of naive CD4+ T cells sorted from blood. Receptors originate from a female donor with breast cancer. Each CDR3 is given with its conserved first and last residue. A D gene is named only where the DNA matches it firmly. Expanded clones get a size class; other rows say once, few or many, or leave the size out.

CASSPSGVLNTEAYF | TGTGCCAGCAGTCCATCTGGGGTCTTGAACACTGAAGCTTACTTT | TRBJ1-1 | TRBV27 | . | . | 15
CASSLDGSSTEALF | TGTGCCAGTAGTTTAGACGGATCGAGCACTGAAGCTCTCTTT | TRBJ1-1 | TRBV28 | . | . | 14
CASSPLGTSGFYEQYF | TGTGCCAGCAGTCCCCTGGGGACTAGCGGGTTCTACGAGCAGTACTTC | TRBJ2-7 | TRBV6-1 | TRBD2 | . | 16
CASSLQLGYEQYF | TGTGCCAGCAGCTTGCAACTAGGTTACGAGCAGTACTTC | TRBJ2-7 | TRBV5-4 | . | . | 13
CSARLAGVGELFF | TGCAGTGCTAGACTAGCGGGAGTCGGGGAGCTGTTTTTT | TRBJ2-2 | TRBV20-1 | TRBD2 | few | 13
CASSLGSKRLTSSGIMYNEQFF | TGTGCCAGCAGCTTAGGATCGAAACGCTTAACTTCTAGCGGGATTATGTACAATGAGCAGTTCTTC | TRBJ2-1 | TRBV11-2 | TRBD2 | . | 22
CASSEGRPNEQFF | TGTGCCAGCAGTGAGGGACGCCCCAATGAGCAGTTCTTC | TRBJ2-1 | TRBV2 | . | . | 13
CASSSPGGSYEQYF | TGTGCCAGCAGCTCCCCCGGGGGGAGTTACGAGCAGTACTTC | TRBJ2-7 | TRBV7-6 | TRBD2 | many | 14
CSAQPVGRAETQYF | TGCAGTGCCCAGCCCGTCGGGAGGGCGGAGACCCAGTACTTC | TRBJ2-5 | TRBV20-1 | TRBD2 | . | 14
CASSQTGGVNEQFF | TGTGCCAGCAGTCAGACAGGGGGGGTCAATGAGCAGTTCTTC | TRBJ2-1 | TRBV6-6 | TRBD1 | many | 14
CASSTSPSNEQFF | TGTGCCAGCAGCACCAGTCCTAGCAATGAGCAGTTCTTC | TRBJ2-1 | TRBV5-4 | . | few | 13
CASSLTGASYNEQFF | TGTGCCAGCAGTCTGACGGGAGCGTCCTACAATGAGCAGTTCTTC | TRBJ2-1 | TRBV6-5 | . | . | 15
CASSRGVRGWGYEQYF | TGTGCCAGCAGCCGGGGCGTCCGGGGGTGGGGTTACGAGCAGTACTTC | TRBJ2-7 | TRBV11-2 | . | . | 16
CASSQGFYEQYF | TGTGCCAGCAGCCAAGGTTTCTACGAGCAGTACTTC | TRBJ2-7 | TRBV3-1 | . | many | 12
CASSRPRGTSMSSKQYF | TGCGCCAGCAGCCGCCCACGCGGGACTAGCATGTCCTCCAAGCAGTACTTC | TRBJ2-7 | TRBV4-1 | TRBD2 | . | 17
CASSLEQIAKNIQYF | TGTGCCAGCAGCTTGGAACAGATAGCCAAAAACATTCAGTACTTC | TRBJ2-4 | TRBV5-5 | . | few | 15
CASSWGQGRRYGYTF | TGTGCCAGCAGCTGGGGACAGGGGAGACGCTATGGCTACACCTTC | TRBJ1-2 | TRBV11-2 | TRBD1 | few | 15
CASTSGAQPQHF | TGTGCCAGCACATCGGGTGCTCAGCCCCAGCATTTT | TRBJ1-5 | TRBV6-1 | . | many | 12
CASSTYREAQPQHF | TGTGCCAGCAGCACTTACAGGGAGGCTCAGCCCCAGCATTTT | TRBJ1-5 | TRBV2 | . | many | 14
CSARQGLTAQYF | TGCAGTGCCAGACAGGGACTAACTGCGCAGTACTTC | TRBJ2-7 | TRBV20-1 | . | . | 12
CASSQDPHSNQPQHF | TGTGCCAGCAGCCAAGATCCCCATAGCAATCAGCCCCAGCATTTT | TRBJ1-5 | TRBV4-2 | . | few | 15
CASSPSTSGSQEQYF | TGCGCCAGCAGCCCGTCGACTAGCGGGAGTCAGGAGCAGTACTTC | TRBJ2-7 | TRBV5-1 | TRBD2 | . | 15
CASSLEGAPNQPQHF | TGCGCCAGCAGCTTGGAGGGGGCGCCCAATCAGCCCCAGCATTTT | TRBJ1-5 | TRBV5-1 | TRBD1 | few | 15
CASSYGRYNQPRHF | TGTGCCAGCAGTTACGGACGCTATAATCAGCCCCGGCATTTT | TRBJ1-5 | TRBV6-1 | . | few | 14
CASSSDQETQYF | TGTGCCAGCAGCTCTGACCAAGAGACCCAGTACTTC | TRBJ2-5 | TRBV7-2 | . | . | 12
CASSLAGSRGQDTQYF | TGCGCCAGCAGCTTGGCTGGCTCTAGGGGGCAAGATACGCAGTATTTT | TRBJ2-3 | TRBV5-1 | TRBD1 | few | 16
CASSQDSGPGYNEQFF | TGTGCCAGCAGCCAAGATTCGGGTCCAGGCTACAATGAGCAGTTCTTC | TRBJ2-1 | TRBV3-1 | . | . | 16
CASSLEGEAFF | TGCGCCAGCAGCTTGGAGGGAGAAGCTTTCTTT | TRBJ1-1 | TRBV5-1 | . | . | 11
CASSWRGRANSPLHF | TGCGCCAGCAGCTGGAGGGGACGTGCGAATTCACCCCTCCACTTT | TRBJ1-6 | TRBV5-1 | . | many | 15
CSVDSIPGTSEDYGYTF | TGCAGCGTTGATTCCATTCCCGGGACATCTGAAGACTATGGCTACACCTTC | TRBJ1-2 | TRBV29-1 | . | many | 17
CASSSRGRGLNYGYTF | TGTGCCAGCAGCTCCCGTGGCAGGGGGCTTAACTATGGCTACACCTTC | TRBJ1-2 | TRBV7-2 | TRBD1 | few | 16
CASSSQGSGRFQHEQYF | TGTGCCAGCAGTTCCCAAGGTAGCGGGAGATTCCAACACGAGCAGTACTTC | TRBJ2-7 | TRBV12-3/TRBV12-4 | TRBD2 | few | 17
CASTPRRFSYNEQFF | TGTGCCAGCACCCCTCGGAGGTTTTCGTACAATGAGCAGTTCTTC | TRBJ2-1 | TRBV11-1 | . | . | 15
CATRDNIRNEQFF | TGTGCCACCAGGGACAATATAAGAAATGAGCAGTTCTTC | TRBJ2-1 | TRBV24-1 | . | . | 13
CAWRTGQGATDTQYF | TGTGCCTGGAGGACCGGACAGGGGGCAACAGATACGCAGTATTTT | TRBJ2-3 | TRBV30 | TRBD1 | few | 15
CASSEAFQLPYNEQFF | TGTGCCAGCAGTGAAGCCTTTCAGCTACCCTACAATGAGCAGTTCTTC | TRBJ2-1 | TRBV6-1 | . | . | 16